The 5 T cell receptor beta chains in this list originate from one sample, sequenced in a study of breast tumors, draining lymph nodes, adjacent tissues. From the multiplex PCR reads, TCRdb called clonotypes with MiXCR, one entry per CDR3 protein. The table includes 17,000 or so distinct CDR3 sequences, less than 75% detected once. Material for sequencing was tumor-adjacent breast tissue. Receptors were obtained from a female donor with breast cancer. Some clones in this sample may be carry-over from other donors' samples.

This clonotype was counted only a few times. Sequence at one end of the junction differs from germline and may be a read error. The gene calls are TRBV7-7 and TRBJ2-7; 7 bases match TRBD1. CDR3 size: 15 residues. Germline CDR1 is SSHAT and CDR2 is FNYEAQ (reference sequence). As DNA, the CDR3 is TGTGCTAGCAGCTTAGGGGACAGCCCAACCTACGAGCAGTACTTC. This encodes CASSLGDSPTYEQYF. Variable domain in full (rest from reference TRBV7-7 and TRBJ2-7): GAGVSQSPRYKVTKRGQDVTLRCDPISSHATLYWYQQALGQGPEFLTYFNYEAQPDKSGLPSDRFSAERPEGSISTLTIQRTEQRDSAMYRCASSLGDSPTYEQYFGPGTRLTVT.

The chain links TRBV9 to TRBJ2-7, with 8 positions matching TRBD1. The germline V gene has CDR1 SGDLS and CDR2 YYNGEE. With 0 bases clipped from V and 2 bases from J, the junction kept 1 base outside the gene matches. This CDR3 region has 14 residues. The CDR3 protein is CASSVGQGTYEQYF. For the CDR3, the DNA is TGTGCCAGCAGCGTAGGACAGGGGACCTACGAGCAGTACTTC. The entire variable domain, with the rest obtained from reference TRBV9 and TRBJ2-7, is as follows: DSGVTQTPKHLITATGQRVTLRCSPRSGDLSVYWYQQSLDQGLQFLIQYYNGEERAKGNILERFSAQQFPDLHSELNLSSLELGDSALYFCASSVGQGTYEQYFGPGTRLTVT.

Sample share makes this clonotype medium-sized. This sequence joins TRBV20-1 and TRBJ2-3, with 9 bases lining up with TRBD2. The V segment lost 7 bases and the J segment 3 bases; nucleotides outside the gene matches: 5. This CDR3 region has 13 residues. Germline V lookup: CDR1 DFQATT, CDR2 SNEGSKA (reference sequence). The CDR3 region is CSGRLAATDTQYF. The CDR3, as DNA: TGCAGTGGCAGACTAGCGGCAACAGATACGCAGTATTTT.

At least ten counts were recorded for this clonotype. The CDR3 region is CASSLAQATGELFF. In DNA, the CDR3 is TGTGCCAGCAGTTTAGCGCAAGCCACTGGGGAGCTGTTTTTT. This chain joins TRBV12-3 or TRBV12-4 and TRBJ2-2; the D is unclear. Deletions cut 0 bases from V and 8 bases from J, with 10 bases between. The length of the CDR3 is 14 residues.

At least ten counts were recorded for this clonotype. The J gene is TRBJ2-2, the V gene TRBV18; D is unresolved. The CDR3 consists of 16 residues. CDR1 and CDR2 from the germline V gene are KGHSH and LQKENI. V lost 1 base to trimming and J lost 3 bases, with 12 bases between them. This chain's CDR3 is CASSPRTGRDTGELFF. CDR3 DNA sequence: TGTGCCAGCTCACCACGTACCGGACGGGACACCGGGGAGCTGTTTTTT.